The T cell receptor (beta chain) under discussion was sequenced for a study of somatic mutations in cytotoxic T cells in rheumatoid arthritis. Worth noting for this clone: Its specificity is unknown.

Germline V gives CDR1 LNHDA, CDR2 SQIVND (reference sequence). With V trimmed by 6 bases and J by 4 bases, 4 bases remained unmatched. This CDR3 has 15 residues. Profiling relied on immunoSEQ multiplex PCR, and the TCRdb table lists in-frame clones only, not all of them. The sample carries about 15,000 clones, 65% to 80% recorded once. Study-wide results and limits: Increasing age coincided with elevated CD8+ clonality among rheumatoid arthritis patients, though not among healthy controls.

J is TRBJ2-2 and V is TRBV19; 11 bases map to TRBD1. The receptor was isolated from an adult with rheumatoid arthritis. Sequencing used CD8+ T cells sorted from blood. In DNA form, the CDR3 reads TGTGCCAGTAGGGGGACAGGGGGACCCACCGGGGAGCTGTTTTTT. Its protein product is CASRGTGGPTGELFF. Looking up the rest from reference TRBV19 and TRBJ2-2 gives the full variable domain: DGGITQSPKYLFRKEGQNVTLSCEQNLNHDAMYWYRQDPGQGLRLIYYSQIVNDFQKGDIAEGYSVSREKKESFPLTVTSAQKNPTAFYLCASRGTGGPTGELFFGEGSRLTVL.